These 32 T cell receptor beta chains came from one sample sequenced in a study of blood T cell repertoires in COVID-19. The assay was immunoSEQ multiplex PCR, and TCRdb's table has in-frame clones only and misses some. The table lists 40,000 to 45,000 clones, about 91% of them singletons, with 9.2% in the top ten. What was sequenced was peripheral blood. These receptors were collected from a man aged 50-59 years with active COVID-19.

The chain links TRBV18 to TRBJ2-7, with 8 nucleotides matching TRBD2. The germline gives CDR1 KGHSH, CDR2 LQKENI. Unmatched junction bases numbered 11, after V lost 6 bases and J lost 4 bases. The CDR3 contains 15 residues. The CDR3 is CASSVEGSGKYEQYF. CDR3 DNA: TGTGCCAGCTCCGTGGAGGGTAGCGGGAAATACGAGCAGTACTTC.

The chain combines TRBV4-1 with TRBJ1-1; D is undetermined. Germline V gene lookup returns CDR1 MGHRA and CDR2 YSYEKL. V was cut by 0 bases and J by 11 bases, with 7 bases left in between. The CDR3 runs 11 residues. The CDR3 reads CASSQDSTAFF. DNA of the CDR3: TGCGCCAGCAGCCAAGACTCGACTGCTTTCTTT.

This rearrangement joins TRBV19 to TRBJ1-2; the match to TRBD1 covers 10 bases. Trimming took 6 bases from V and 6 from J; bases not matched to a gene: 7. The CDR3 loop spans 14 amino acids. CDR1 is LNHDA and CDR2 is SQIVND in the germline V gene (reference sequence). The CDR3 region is CASSPRQGANGYTF. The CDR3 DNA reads TGTGCCAGTAGCCCGAGACAGGGGGCTAATGGCTACACCTTC.

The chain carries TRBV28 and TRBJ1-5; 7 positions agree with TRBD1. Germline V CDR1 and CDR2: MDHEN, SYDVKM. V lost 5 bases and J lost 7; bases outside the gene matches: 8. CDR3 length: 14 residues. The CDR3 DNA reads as TGTGCCAGCAGTCACAGGGGTTTTTTCCAGCCCCAGCATTTT. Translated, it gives CASSHRGFFQPQHF.

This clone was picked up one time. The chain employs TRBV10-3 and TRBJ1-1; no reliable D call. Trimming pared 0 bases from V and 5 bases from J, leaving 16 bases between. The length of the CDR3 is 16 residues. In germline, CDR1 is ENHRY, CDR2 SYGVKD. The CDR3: CAISESSAGVWTEAFF. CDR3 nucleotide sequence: TGTGCCATCAGTGAGTCATCCGCCGGAGTATGGACTGAAGCTTTCTTT.

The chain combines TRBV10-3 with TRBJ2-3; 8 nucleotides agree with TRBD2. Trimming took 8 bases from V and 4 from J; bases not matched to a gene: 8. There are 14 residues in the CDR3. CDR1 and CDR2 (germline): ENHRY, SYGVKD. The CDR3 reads CAIGREGGADTQYF. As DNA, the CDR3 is TGTGCCATCGGACGGGAGGGTGGGGCAGATACGCAGTATTTT.

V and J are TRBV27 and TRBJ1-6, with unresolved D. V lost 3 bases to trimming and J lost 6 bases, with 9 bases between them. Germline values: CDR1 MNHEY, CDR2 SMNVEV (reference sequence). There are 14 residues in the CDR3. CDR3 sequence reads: CASSFERFNSPLHF. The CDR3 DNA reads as TGTGCCAGCAGTTTTGAACGGTTTAATTCACCCCTCCACTTT.

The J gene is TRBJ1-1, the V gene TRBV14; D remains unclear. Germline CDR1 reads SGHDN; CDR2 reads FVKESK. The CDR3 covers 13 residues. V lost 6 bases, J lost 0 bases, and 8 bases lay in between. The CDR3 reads CASSREMNTEAFF. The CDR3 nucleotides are TGTGCCAGCAGTAGGGAGATGAACACTGAAGCTTTCTTT.

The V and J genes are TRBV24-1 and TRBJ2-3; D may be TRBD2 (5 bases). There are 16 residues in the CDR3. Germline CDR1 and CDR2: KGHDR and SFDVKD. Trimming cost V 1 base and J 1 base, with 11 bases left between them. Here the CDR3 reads CATSDLEGAGTDTQYF. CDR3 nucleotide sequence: TGTGCCACCAGTGATTTAGAGGGCGCGGGCACAGATACGCAGTATTTT.

This CDR3 reads CASSPLPNSGSPHYNEQFF. The DNA of the CDR3 is TGTGCCAGCAGCCCCCTTCCTAATAGCGGGAGCCCACACTACAATGAGCAGTTCTTC. This chain links TRBV12-1 with TRBJ2-1; no DNA check was done on the table's D call, TRBD2. TRBV12-1 counts as a pseudogene. The CDR3 extends over 19 amino acids.

CDR3 region: CASRPIDRGNSPLHF. The CDR3, as DNA: TGCGCCAGCAGGCCTATTGACAGGGGTAATTCACCCCTCCACTTT. The genes are TRBV5-1 and TRBJ1-6; 8 bases align to TRBD1. J lost 6 bases, V lost 5 bases, and 7 bases had no gene match. Looked up from germline, CDR1 is SGHRS and CDR2 is YFSETQ. The CDR3 is 15 residues long.

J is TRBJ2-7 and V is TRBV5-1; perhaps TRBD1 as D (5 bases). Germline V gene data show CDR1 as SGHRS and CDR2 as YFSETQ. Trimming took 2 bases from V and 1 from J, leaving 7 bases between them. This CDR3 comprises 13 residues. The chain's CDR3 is CASSLGESYEQYF. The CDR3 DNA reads TGCGCCAGCAGCTTAGGGGAATCCTACGAGCAGTACTTC.

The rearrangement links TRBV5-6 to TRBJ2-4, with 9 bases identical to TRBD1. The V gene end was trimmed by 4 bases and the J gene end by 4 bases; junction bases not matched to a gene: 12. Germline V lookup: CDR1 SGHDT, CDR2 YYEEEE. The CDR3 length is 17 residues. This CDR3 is CASSLPRQGGLKNIQYF. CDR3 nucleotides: TGTGCCAGCAGCCTTCCTCGACAGGGGGGACTAAAAAACATTCAGTACTTC.

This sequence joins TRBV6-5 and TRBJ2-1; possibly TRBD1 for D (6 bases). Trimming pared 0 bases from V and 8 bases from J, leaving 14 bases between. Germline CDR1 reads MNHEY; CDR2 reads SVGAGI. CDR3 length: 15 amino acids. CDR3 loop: CASSYSRGTLDEQFF. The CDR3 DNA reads TGTGCCAGCAGTTACTCGAGGGGGACGCTGGATGAGCAGTTCTTC.

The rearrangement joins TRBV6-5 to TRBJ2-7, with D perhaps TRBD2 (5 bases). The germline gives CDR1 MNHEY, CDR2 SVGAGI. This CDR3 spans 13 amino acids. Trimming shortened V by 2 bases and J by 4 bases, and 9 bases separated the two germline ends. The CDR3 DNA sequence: TGTGCCAGCAGTTACGGAGGTCGTTACGAGCAGTACTTC. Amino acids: CASSYGGRYEQYF.

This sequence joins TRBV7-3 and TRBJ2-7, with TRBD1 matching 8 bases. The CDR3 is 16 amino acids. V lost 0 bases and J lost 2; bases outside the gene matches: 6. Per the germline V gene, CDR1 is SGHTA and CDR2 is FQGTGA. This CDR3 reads CASSLTPGQETYEQYF. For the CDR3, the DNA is TGTGCCAGCAGCTTAACACCGGGACAGGAGACCTACGAGCAGTACTTC.

Here the CDR3 DNA reads TGTGCCAGCAGTTCTCCTCCAGGAACCTATGGCTACACCTTC. Encoded protein: CASSSPPGTYGYTF. This rearrangement joins TRBV28 to TRBJ1-2; D unresolved. Germline V gene sequence: CDR1 MDHEN, CDR2 SYDVKM. The CDR3 length is 14 residues. V was trimmed by 4 bases and J by 4 bases, leaving 13 bases between them.

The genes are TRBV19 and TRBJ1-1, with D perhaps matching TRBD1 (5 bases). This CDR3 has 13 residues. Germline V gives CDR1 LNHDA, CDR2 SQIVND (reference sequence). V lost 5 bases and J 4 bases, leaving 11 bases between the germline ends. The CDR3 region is CASSLRRGTEAFF. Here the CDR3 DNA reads TGTGCCAGTAGTCTTCGGAGGGGCACTGAAGCTTTCTTT.

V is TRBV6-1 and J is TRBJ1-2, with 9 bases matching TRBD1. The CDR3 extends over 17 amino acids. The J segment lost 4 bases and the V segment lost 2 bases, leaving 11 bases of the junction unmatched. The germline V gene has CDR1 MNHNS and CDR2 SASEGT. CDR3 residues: CASSEKGTGTLPYGYTF. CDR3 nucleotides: TGTGCCAGCAGTGAAAAGGGGACAGGGACCTTACCCTATGGCTACACCTTC.

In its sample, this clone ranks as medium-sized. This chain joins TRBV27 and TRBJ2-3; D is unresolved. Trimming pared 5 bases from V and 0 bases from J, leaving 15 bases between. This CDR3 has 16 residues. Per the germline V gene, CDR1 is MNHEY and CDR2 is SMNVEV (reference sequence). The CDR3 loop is CASSLDSASSTDTQYF. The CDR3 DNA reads TGTGCCAGCAGTCTCGACTCGGCGTCTAGCACAGATACGCAGTATTTT.

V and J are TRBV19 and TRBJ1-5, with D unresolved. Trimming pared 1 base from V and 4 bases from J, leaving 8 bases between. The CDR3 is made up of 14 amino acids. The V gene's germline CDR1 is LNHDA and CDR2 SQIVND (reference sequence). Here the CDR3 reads CASSIGNSNQPQHF. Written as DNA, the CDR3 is TGTGCCAGTAGTATAGGGAACAGTAATCAGCCCCAGCATTTT.

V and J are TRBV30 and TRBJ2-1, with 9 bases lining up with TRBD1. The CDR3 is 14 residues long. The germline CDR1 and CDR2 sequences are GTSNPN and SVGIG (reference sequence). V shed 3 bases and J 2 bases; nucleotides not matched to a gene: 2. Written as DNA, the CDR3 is TGTGCCTGGAGGGGGGACAGGGCCTACAATGAGCAGTTCTTC. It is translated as CAWRGDRAYNEQFF.

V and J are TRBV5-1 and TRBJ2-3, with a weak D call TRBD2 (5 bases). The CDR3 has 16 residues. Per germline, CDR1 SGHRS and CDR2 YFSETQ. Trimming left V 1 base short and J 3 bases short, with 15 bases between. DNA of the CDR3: TGCGCCAGCAGCTTGTATCGGGAAGTGGGAACAGATACGCAGTATTTT. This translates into CASSLYREVGTDTQYF. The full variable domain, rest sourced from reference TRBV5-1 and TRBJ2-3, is KAGVTQTPRYLIKTRGQQVTLSCSPISGHRSVSWYQQTPGQGLQFLFEYFSETQRNKGNFPGRFSGRQFSNSRSEMNVSTLELGDSALYLCASSLYREVGTDTQYFGPGTRLTVL.

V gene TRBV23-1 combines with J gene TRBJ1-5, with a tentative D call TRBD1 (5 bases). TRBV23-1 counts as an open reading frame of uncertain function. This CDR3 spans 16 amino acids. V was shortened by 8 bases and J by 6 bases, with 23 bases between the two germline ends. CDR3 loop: CASYHYGGTGGQPQHF. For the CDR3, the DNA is TGCGCCAGCTATCACTACGGCGGGACCGGCGGTCAGCCCCAGCATTTT.

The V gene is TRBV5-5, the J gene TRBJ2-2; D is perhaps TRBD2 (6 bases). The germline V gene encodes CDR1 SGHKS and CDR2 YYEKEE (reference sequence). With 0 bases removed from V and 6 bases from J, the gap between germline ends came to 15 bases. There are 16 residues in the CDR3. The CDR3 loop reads CASSLASAGPAGELFF. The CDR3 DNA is TGTGCCAGCAGCTTGGCTAGCGCTGGGCCAGCCGGGGAGCTGTTTTTT.

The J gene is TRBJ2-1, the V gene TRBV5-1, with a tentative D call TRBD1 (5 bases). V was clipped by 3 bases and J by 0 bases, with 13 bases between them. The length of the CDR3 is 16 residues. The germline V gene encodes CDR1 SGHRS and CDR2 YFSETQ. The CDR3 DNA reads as TGCGCCAGCAGCTCCGACAGCCTGAGCTCCTACAATGAGCAGTTCTTC. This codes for CASSSDSLSSYNEQFF.

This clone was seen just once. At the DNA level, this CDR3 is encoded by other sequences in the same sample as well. CDR3 nucleotide sequence: TGTGCCATCAGTGAACGGGGGGGGTCTAGTGGCTACACCTTC. Protein: CAISERGGSSGYTF. The chain recombines TRBV10-3 with TRBJ1-2; TRBD1 might be the D (5 bases). The germline V gene encodes CDR1 ENHRY and CDR2 SYGVKD. The CDR3 runs 14 residues. The V end lost 3 bases, the J end lost 7 bases, and 15 bases lay between the germline ends.

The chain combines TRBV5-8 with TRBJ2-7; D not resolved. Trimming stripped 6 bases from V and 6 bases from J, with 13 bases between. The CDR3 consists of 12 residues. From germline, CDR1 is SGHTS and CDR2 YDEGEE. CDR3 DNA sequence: TGTGCCAGCACCCCGCGAAAGAGCGAGCAGTACTTC. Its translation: CASTPRKSEQYF.

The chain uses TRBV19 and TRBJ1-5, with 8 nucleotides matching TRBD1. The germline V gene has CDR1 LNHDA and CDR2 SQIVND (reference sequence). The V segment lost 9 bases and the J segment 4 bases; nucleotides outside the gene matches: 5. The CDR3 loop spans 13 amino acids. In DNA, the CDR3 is TGTGCCAGCGACAGGGGATGGAATCAGCCCCAGCATTTT. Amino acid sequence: CASDRGWNQPQHF.

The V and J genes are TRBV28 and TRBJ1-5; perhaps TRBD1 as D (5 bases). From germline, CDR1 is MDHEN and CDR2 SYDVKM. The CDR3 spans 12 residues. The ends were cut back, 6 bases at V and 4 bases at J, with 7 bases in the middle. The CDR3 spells CASRDSNQPQHF. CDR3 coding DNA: TGTGCCAGCAGAGACAGTAATCAGCCCCAGCATTTT. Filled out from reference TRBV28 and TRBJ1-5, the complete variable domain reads DVKVTQSSRYLVKRTGEKVFLECVQDMDHENMFWYRQDPGLGLRLIYFSYDVKMKEKGDIPEGYSVSREKKERFSLILESASTNQTSMYLCASRDSNQPQHFGDGTRLSIL.

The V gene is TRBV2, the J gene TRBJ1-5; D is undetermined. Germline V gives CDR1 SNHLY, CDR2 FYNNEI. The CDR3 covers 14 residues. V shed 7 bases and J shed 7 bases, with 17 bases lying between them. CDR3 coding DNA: TGTGCCAGCAATATCATTGGAGGAGGCCAGCCCCAGCATTTT. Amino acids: CASNIIGGGQPQHF.

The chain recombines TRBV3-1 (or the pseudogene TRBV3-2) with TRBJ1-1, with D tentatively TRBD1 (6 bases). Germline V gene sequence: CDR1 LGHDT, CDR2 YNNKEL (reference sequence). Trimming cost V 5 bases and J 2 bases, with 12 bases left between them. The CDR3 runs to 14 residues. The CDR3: CASSGTGTNTEAFF. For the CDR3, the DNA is TGTGCCAGCAGCGGAACCGGGACAAACACTGAAGCTTTCTTT.